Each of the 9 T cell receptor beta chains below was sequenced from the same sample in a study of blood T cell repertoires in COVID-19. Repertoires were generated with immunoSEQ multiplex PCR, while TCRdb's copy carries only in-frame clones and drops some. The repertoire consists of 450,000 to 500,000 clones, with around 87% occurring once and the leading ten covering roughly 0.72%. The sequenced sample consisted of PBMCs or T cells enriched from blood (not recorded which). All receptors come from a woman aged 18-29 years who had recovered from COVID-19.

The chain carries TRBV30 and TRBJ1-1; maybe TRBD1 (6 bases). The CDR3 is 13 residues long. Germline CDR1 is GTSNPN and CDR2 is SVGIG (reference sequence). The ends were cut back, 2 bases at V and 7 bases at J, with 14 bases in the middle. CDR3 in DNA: TGTGCCTGGAGTTCGCGGGAGGACAGTGAAGCTTTCTTT. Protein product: CAWSSREDSEAFF.

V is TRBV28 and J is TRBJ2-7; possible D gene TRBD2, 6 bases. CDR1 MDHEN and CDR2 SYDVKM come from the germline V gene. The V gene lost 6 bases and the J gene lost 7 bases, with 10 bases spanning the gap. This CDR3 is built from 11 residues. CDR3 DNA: TGTGCCAGCAGCTCTCGGGAGGAGCAGTACTTC. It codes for CASSSREEQYF.

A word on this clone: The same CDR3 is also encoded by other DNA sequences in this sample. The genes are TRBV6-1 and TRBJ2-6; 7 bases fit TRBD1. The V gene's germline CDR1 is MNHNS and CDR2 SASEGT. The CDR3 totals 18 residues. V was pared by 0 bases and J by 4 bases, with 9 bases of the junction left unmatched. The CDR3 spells CASSEARTGPSGANVLTF. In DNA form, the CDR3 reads TGTGCCAGCAGTGAAGCAAGGACAGGCCCATCCGGGGCCAACGTCCTGACTTTC.

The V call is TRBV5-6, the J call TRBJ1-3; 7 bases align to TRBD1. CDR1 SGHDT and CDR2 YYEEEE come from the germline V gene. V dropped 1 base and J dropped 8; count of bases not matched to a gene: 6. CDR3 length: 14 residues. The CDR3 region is CASSLTGEEDTIYF. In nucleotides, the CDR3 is TGTGCCAGCAGCTTGACAGGGGAGGAAGACACCATATATTTT.

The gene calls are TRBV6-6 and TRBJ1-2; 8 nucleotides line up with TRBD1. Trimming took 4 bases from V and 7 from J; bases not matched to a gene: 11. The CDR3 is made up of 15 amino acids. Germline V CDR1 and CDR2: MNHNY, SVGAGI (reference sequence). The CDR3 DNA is TGTGCCAGCAGTTCCTTGGACAGGGCCAGTATTGGCTACACCTTC. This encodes CASSSLDRASIGYTF.

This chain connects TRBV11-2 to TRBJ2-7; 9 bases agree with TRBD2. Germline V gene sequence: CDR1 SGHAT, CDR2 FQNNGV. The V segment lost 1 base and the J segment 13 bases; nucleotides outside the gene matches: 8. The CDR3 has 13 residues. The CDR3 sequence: CASSLGLADSCYF. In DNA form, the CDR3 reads TGTGCCAGCAGCTTAGGACTAGCGGACTCCTGTTACTTC.

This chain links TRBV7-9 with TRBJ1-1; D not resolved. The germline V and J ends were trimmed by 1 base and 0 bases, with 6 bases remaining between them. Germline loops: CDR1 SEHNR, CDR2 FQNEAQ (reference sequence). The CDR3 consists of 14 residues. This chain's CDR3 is CASSLGGVNTEAFF. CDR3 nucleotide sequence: TGTGCCAGCAGCTTAGGCGGGGTGAACACTGAAGCTTTCTTT.

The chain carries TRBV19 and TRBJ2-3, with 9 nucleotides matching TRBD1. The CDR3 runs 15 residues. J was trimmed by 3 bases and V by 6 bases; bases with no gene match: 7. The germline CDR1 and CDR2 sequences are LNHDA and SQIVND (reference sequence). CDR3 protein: CASSRDREGTDTQYF. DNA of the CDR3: TGTGCCAGTAGCAGGGACAGGGAAGGGACAGATACGCAGTATTTT.

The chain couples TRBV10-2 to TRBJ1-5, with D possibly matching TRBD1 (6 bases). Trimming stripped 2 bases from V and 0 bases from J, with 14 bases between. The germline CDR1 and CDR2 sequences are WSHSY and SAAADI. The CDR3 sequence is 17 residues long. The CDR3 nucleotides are TGCGCCAGCAGTGAGGACAGGAGATACTATAGCAATCAGCCCCAGCATTTT. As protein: CASSEDRRYYSNQPQHF.